The entry below gives a single T cell receptor beta chain sequence along with its context. The data are from a study of blood T cell repertoires in COVID-19. Study in general: The samples span acute and convalescent COVID-19 from the United States, Italy and Spain.

Sequenced by immunoSEQ multiplex PCR; TCRdb stores in-frame clones only, minus some. The data contain about 50,000 clones, more than 70% of them singletons. The V gene lost 4 bases and the J gene lost 3 bases, with 10 bases spanning the gap. The CDR3 length is 15 residues. Germline V gives CDR1 SGHDN, CDR2 FVKESK. This TCR came from a woman in her sixties or seventies with acute or convalescent COVID-19. This chain uses TRBV14 with TRBJ2-6; D ambiguous. The specimen was peripheral blood. The CDR3 spells CASSPFSGGANVLTF. In DNA, the CDR3 is TGTGCCAGCAGCCCATTTTCAGGTGGGGCCAACGTCCTGACTTTC.